What follows are 32 T cell receptor beta chains derived from one specimen sequenced in a study of CD8 T cells in ankylosing spondylitis. Regarding the study as a whole: A motif of eight or nine highly homologous TCR beta variants was seen as apparently characteristic of ankylosing spondylitis blood.

Antigen specificity for these receptors is unknown. MiXCR, applied by TCRdb to the 5' RACE reads, yields one record per CDR3 protein. The sample includes approximately 300,000 distinct CDR3 sequences, less than 9.5% seen only once; the top ten take about 15%. The sequencing input was blood, either unsorted or a sorted T cell fraction (not recorded which). The receptors originated from a male donor with ankylosing spondylitis.

The chain couples TRBV19 to TRBJ2-1; 8 bases align to TRBD2. CDR3 size: 16 residues. V was clipped by 3 bases and J by 0 bases; unmatched bases: 4. Germline values: CDR1 LNHDA, CDR2 SQIVND (reference sequence). The CDR3 DNA is TGTGCCAGTAGTATTCACAGCGGGAGCTCCTACAATGAGCAGTTCTTC. It is translated as CASSIHSGSSYNEQFF.

The CDR3 DNA follows: TGTGCCAGCTCACCACGGTACGACCTACTCTCTGGAAACACCATATATTTT. Translation: CASSPRYDLLSGNTIYF. V gene TRBV18 combines with J gene TRBJ1-3; D call uncertain. This CDR3 contains 17 residues. Germline CDR1 is KGHSH and CDR2 is LQKENI. Trimming stripped 1 base from V and 0 bases from J, with 13 bases between.

This chain links TRBV5-6 with TRBJ2-3, with D unresolved. Trimming took off 2 bases at V and 2 bases at J, with 12 bases between the two ends. Per germline, CDR1 SGHDT and CDR2 YYEEEE. The CDR3 totals 15 residues. The CDR3 protein is CASSFDGSDTDTQYF. Written as DNA, the CDR3 is TGTGCCAGCAGCTTCGATGGAAGCGACACAGATACGCAGTATTTT.

This clonotype was counted only a few times. The J gene is TRBJ2-7, the V gene TRBV6-6; D may be TRBD2 (5 bases). With 5 bases removed from V and 6 bases from J, the gap between germline ends came to 14 bases. Germline CDR1 and CDR2: MNHNY and SVGAGI (reference sequence). The CDR3 extends over 13 amino acids. CDR3 residues: CASSPIASGEQYF. CDR3 DNA sequence: TGTGCCAGCAGTCCCATAGCGAGCGGCGAGCAGTACTTC.

The chain recombines TRBV24-1 with TRBJ2-1, with TRBD1 matching over 8 bases. The ends lost 2 bases at V and 0 bases at J; junction bases unmatched: 5. Germline V gene lookup returns CDR1 KGHDR and CDR2 SFDVKD. The CDR3 is made up of 17 amino acids. The CDR3 reads CATSDWGQESSYNEQFF. The CDR3 nucleotides read TGTGCCACCAGTGATTGGGGACAGGAAAGCTCCTACAATGAGCAGTTCTTC.

This clonotype was observed a handful of times. The J gene is TRBJ2-5, the V gene TRBV3-1; 9 bases map to TRBD1. The CDR3 consists of 17 residues. Germline values: CDR1 LGHDT, CDR2 YNNKEL (reference sequence). J lost 4 bases, V lost 0 bases, and 9 bases had no gene match. The CDR3 protein is CASSQDFQGQGRETQYF. The CDR3 nucleotides read TGTGCCAGCAGCCAAGATTTTCAAGGACAGGGGAGAGAGACCCAGTACTTC.

This chain uses TRBV5-1 with TRBJ2-5; TRBD2 matches 7 bases. Germline values: CDR1 SGHRS, CDR2 YFSETQ. The CDR3 extends over 13 amino acids. V lost 6 bases to trimming and J lost 5 bases; unmatched junction nucleotides: 7. CDR3 sequence: CASTVTRGETQYF. CDR3 in DNA: TGCGCCAGCACCGTTACGCGGGGGGAGACCCAGTACTTC.

The rearrangement joins TRBV10-3 to TRBJ1-4; no clear D gene. Trimming took 6 bases from V and 4 from J, leaving 9 bases between them. From germline, CDR1 is ENHRY and CDR2 SYGVKD. The length of the CDR3 is 13 residues. The CDR3 region has the DNA TGTGCCATCAGCCGAGTCAATAATGAAAAACTGTTTTTT. It is translated as CAISRVNNEKLFF.

This clonotype was counted a few times. The gene calls are TRBV5-1 and TRBJ2-2, with D maybe TRBD2 (5 bases). The germline gives CDR1 SGHRS, CDR2 YFSETQ. This CDR3 has 13 residues. Between the trimmed V and J ends, which lost 6 bases and 4 bases, there was a span of 10 bases. CDR3 residues: CASTGGPTGELFF. The CDR3 DNA reads TGCGCCAGCACCGGCGGGCCCACCGGGGAGCTGTTTTTT.

This clonotype occurred a few times. V usage is TRBV29-1 and J usage is TRBJ2-7; D assignment may be TRBD1 or TRBD2 (6 bases each). The germline CDR1 and CDR2 sequences are SQVTM and ANQGSEA. Trimming stripped 5 bases from V and 2 bases from J, with 10 bases between. The CDR3 is made up of 12 amino acids. CDR3 coding DNA: TGCAGCGTTCGCCGGGGGCCCTACGAGCAGTACTTC. As protein: CSVRRGPYEQYF.

This sequence joins TRBV2 and TRBJ2-1, with 8 bases matching TRBD2. This CDR3 region has 14 residues. The V gene end was trimmed by 7 bases and the J gene end by 6 bases; junction bases not matched to a gene: 8. Germline V CDR1 and CDR2: SNHLY, FYNNEI. The CDR3 bases are TGTGCCAGCAATAATATCGGGACTAGCAATGAGCAGTTCTTC. Residues: CASNNIGTSNEQFF.

At least ten counts were recorded for this clonotype. The V and J genes are TRBV6-1 and TRBJ1-1, with 8 bases that match TRBD1. This CDR3 has 14 amino acids. V shed 6 bases, J shed 1 base, and the junction held 4 bases outside the gene matches. Germline CDR1 MNHNS, CDR2 SASEGT. CDR3 in amino acids: CASSRTGTNTEAFF. The CDR3, as DNA: TGTGCCAGCAGCCGGACAGGGACGAACACTGAAGCTTTCTTT.

This clonotype has only a few counts. The chain links TRBV7-2 to TRBJ2-3; D gene unclear. V gave up 2 bases and J gave up 8 bases, with 17 bases separating them. Germline V gene lookup returns CDR1 SGHTA and CDR2 FQGNSA. The CDR3 length is 15 residues. The CDR3, as DNA: TGTGCCAGCAGCTTAATCCCACGGAGTGAGGTTACGCAGTATTTT. It translates to CASSLIPRSEVTQYF. Based on the CDR3 plus reference TRBV7-2 and TRBJ2-3, the full variable domain is GAGVSQSPSNKVTEKGKDVELRCDPISGHTALYWYRQSLGQGLEFLIYFQGNSAPDKSGLPSDRFSAERTGGSVSTLTIQRTQQEDSAVYLCASSLIPRSEVTQYFGPGTRLTVL.

This clonotype was detected only a few times. One end of the junction does not line up with germline, which may come from a read error. This chain links TRBV20-1 with TRBJ2-2; maybe TRBD2 (5 bases). Germline CDR1 is DFQATT and CDR2 is SNEGSKA (reference sequence). This CDR3 has 12 amino acids. This CDR3 is CSAREGEGELFF. For the CDR3, the DNA is TGCAGTGCGAGAGAGGGAGAAGGGGAGCTGTTTTTT.

The chain has TRBV6-5 and TRBJ2-2, with D perhaps matching TRBD1 (6 bases). V lost 7 bases and J 6 bases, leaving 18 bases between the germline ends. This CDR3 has 15 residues. Germline values: CDR1 MNHEY, CDR2 SVGAGI. The CDR3 spells CASNLGGVTPGELFF. CDR3 sequence (DNA): TGTGCCAGCAATTTAGGGGGAGTAACCCCCGGGGAGCTGTTTTTT.

The chain joins TRBV7-9 to TRBJ2-1; D is possibly TRBD2 (5 bases). Trimming removed 5 bases at V and 0 bases at J, with 11 bases between. Germline CDR1 is SEHNR and CDR2 is FQNEAQ (reference sequence). The CDR3 sequence is 15 residues long. CDR3: CASSKRYPSYNEQFF. The CDR3 coding sequence is TGTGCCAGCAGCAAGCGGTACCCCTCCTACAATGAGCAGTTCTTC.

The sample holds a few counts of this clonotype. This chain joins TRBV29-1 and TRBJ2-7, with a tentative D call TRBD2 (5 bases). The germline gives CDR1 SQVTM, CDR2 ANQGSEA. The V and J ends lost 6 bases and 5 bases respectively, with 23 bases between them. There are 15 residues in the CDR3. The DNA for the CDR3 is TGCAGCGTCGGCGGACTCCGGGCGCAGGTTAACGAGCAGTACTTC. Translated, it gives CSVGGLRAQVNEQYF.

This clonotype was counted a few times. This chain uses TRBV12-3 or TRBV12-4 with TRBJ2-7; D is ambiguous. The V end lost 6 bases, the J end lost 2 bases, and 20 bases lay between the germline ends. CDR3 length: 16 amino acids. CDR3 in DNA: TGTGCCAGCAGCTTCCCTAGGTGGGCGGCCACCTACGAGCAGTACTTC. Its translation is CASSFPRWAATYEQYF.

This clonotype occurred a few times. The gene calls are TRBV28 and TRBJ2-1; perhaps TRBD2 as D (5 bases). The CDR3 runs 12 residues. The germline gives CDR1 MDHEN, CDR2 SYDVKM. V was trimmed by 7 bases and J by 9 bases, leaving 13 bases between them. CDR3 DNA sequence: TGTGCCAGCAAGTCCGGGGTTGGTGAGCAGTTCTTC. Residues: CASKSGVGEQFF. Full variable domain (rest looked up from reference TRBV28 and TRBJ2-1): DVKVTQSSRYLVKRTGEKVFLECVQDMDHENMFWYRQDPGLGLRLIYFSYDVKMKEKGDIPEGYSVSREKKERFSLILESASTNQTSMYLCASKSGVGEQFFGPGTRLTVL.

The rearrangement links TRBV27 to TRBJ2-7; D unresolved. Germline CDR1 is MNHEY and CDR2 is SMNVEV (reference sequence). Trimming took off 8 bases at V and 7 bases at J, with 9 bases between the two ends. This CDR3 comprises 10 residues. CDR3 protein: CASGLREQYF. The CDR3 nucleotides are TGTGCCAGCGGCTTGAGGGAGCAGTACTTC.

The chain carries TRBV20-1 and TRBJ2-7; possibly TRBD1 or TRBD2 for D (6 bases each). The V and J ends lost 1 base and 5 bases respectively, with 12 bases between them. Germline CDR1 is DFQATT and CDR2 is SNEGSKA (reference sequence). This CDR3 contains 13 residues. CDR3 nucleotide sequence: TGCAGTGCTAGAGGGGGGGCTGGTGACGAGCAGTACTTC. It encodes CSARGGAGDEQYF.

Of note for this clonotype: Sequence at one end of the junction differs from germline and may be a read error. The chain joins TRBV5-5 to TRBJ2-3; 8 bases fit TRBD2. This CDR3 has 14 amino acids. CDR1 SGHKS and CDR2 YYEKEE come from the germline V gene (reference sequence). CDR3 region: CASSLRTSRDTQYF. The DNA of the CDR3 is TGTGCCAGCAGCTTGCGGACTAGCAGAGATACGCAGTATTTT. Full variable domain (remainder filled in from reference TRBV5-5 and TRBJ2-3): DAGVTQSPTHLIKTRGQQVTLRCSPISGHKSVSWYQQVLGQGPQFIFQYYEKEERGRGNFPDRFSARQFPNYSSELNVNALLLGDSALYLCASSLRTSRDTQYFGPGTRLTVL.

There are many counts of this clonotype. The chain has TRBV27 and TRBJ2-1, with 14 bases fitting TRBD2. The CDR3 totals 15 residues. From germline, CDR1 is MNHEY and CDR2 SMNVEV (reference sequence). Trimming took 8 bases from V and 7 from J; bases not matched to a gene: 7. As DNA, the CDR3 is TGTGCCAGCGTAACCGGGACTAGCGGGAGAAATGAGCAGTTCTTC. This encodes CASVTGTSGRNEQFF.

The gene calls are TRBV6-2 or TRBV6-3 and TRBJ2-7, with D possibly TRBD1 on 6 matching bases. The CDR3 runs 15 residues. Trimming took off 1 base at V and 0 bases at J, with 10 bases between the two ends. From germline, CDR1 is MNHEY and CDR2 SVGEGT. This CDR3 is CASSYYPRGSYEQYF. For the CDR3, the DNA is TGTGCCAGCAGTTACTATCCCAGGGGCTCCTACGAGCAGTACTTC.

In its sample, this clonotype was seen many times. J is TRBJ2-7 and V is TRBV12-3 or TRBV12-4; a possible D gene is TRBD2 (5 bases). The CDR3 consists of 15 residues. Trimming pared 5 bases from V and 3 bases from J, leaving 17 bases between. CDR3 residues: CASSLIGLLLYEQYF. Here the CDR3 DNA reads TGTGCCAGCAGTCTAATTGGACTCCTGCTCTACGAGCAGTACTTC.

This chain links TRBV6-6 with TRBJ1-6; no firm D call. This CDR3 contains 13 residues. With 7 bases removed from V and 10 bases from J, the gap between germline ends came to 14 bases. Germline V gives CDR1 MNHNY, CDR2 SVGAGI (reference sequence). The CDR3: CASTPGLQSPLHF. DNA for the CDR3: TGTGCCAGCACACCGGGCCTACAGTCACCCCTCCACTTT.

This clonotype was detected many times. This rearrangement joins TRBV4-2 to TRBJ2-3; TRBD2 aligns across 9 bases. Germline assignment: CDR1 LGHNA and CDR2 YNFKEQ. J gave up 2 bases and V 1 base, and 4 bases lay outside the gene matches. The CDR3 is 16 residues long. As DNA, the CDR3 is TGTGCCAGCAGCCAAGGACTAGCGGTTTTCACAGATACGCAGTATTTT. Translation gives CASSQGLAVFTDTQYF.

This clonotype has at least ten counts. This sequence joins TRBV5-1 and TRBJ2-1, with 8 bases aligning to TRBD2. This CDR3 is 14 amino acids long. CDR1 is SGHRS, CDR2 YFSETQ, per germline. The V gene end was trimmed by 3 bases and the J gene end by 8 bases; junction bases not matched to a gene: 7. The CDR3 DNA follows: TGCGCCAGCAGCTCACGGACTAGCTTGGATGAGCAGTTCTTC. Translation: CASSSRTSLDEQFF.

The chain employs TRBV2 and TRBJ2-7; D is undetermined. CDR1 and CDR2 from the germline V gene are SNHLY and FYNNEI. V lost 4 bases, J lost 2 bases, and 15 bases lay in between. The CDR3 contains 15 residues. The CDR3 loop is CASSVGLAEAYEQYF. In nucleotides, the CDR3 is TGTGCCAGCAGTGTTGGCTTAGCAGAAGCCTACGAGCAGTACTTC.

The rearrangement uses TRBV5-1 and TRBJ2-1, with TRBD2 identical over 14 bases. Germline lookup yields CDR1 SGHRS and CDR2 YFSETQ. The CDR3 has 17 residues. V was clipped by 4 bases and J by 6 bases; unmatched bases: 9. The CDR3 spells CASSVGTSGRQGNEQFF. The CDR3 DNA follows: TGCGCCAGCAGCGTGGGGACTAGCGGGAGACAGGGCAATGAGCAGTTCTTC.

V gene TRBV27 combines with J gene TRBJ1-1, with TRBD1 as a possible D gene (6 bases). The CDR3 contains 11 residues. Trimming pared 6 bases from V and 11 bases from J, leaving 13 bases between. CDR1 and CDR2 (germline): MNHEY, SMNVEV (reference sequence). CDR3 protein: CASRDVGGAFF. The CDR3 bases are TGTGCCAGCAGGGACGTGGGGGGCGCTTTCTTT.

This clonotype was counted many times. The chain recombines TRBV7-2 with TRBJ2-5; D is perhaps TRBD2 (6 bases). Deletions cut 2 bases from V and 2 bases from J, with 9 bases between. The V gene's germline CDR1 is SGHTA and CDR2 FQGNSA. The CDR3 loop spans 14 amino acids. The CDR3 region is CASSLSSAQETQYF. The DNA for the CDR3 is TGTGCCAGCAGCTTATCTAGCGCGCAAGAGACCCAGTACTTC.